Reported below is one TCR beta chain. This sample was included in a study of blood T cell repertoires in COVID-19. In the study overall: Sources were T cells, B-cell-depleted T cells, or PBMCs; the material itself was cDNA or gDNA.

In the original workflow: The assay estimated nucleated cells by amplifying reference gene primers. The protocol was immunoSEQ multiplex PCR, while the TCRdb copy is restricted to in-frame clones and leaves out a portion. That table supplies the V and J calls and clone size; D and trimming were determined from the DNA. Among approximately 90,000 clones, roughly 78% were seen once, and the ten largest hold roughly 21%. The germline CDR1 and CDR2 sequences are SGHTA and FQGNSA. The V end lost 5 bases, the J end lost 9 bases, and 20 bases lay between the germline ends. This CDR3 contains 15 residues. This clonotype was sampled from a woman of 80 years or more with acute or convalescent COVID-19. Specimen: peripheral blood. The chain couples TRBV7-2 to TRBJ2-1, with D possibly TRBD2 on 6 matching bases. As DNA, the CDR3 is TGTGCCAGCAGCCCCACCCGGATAGCGGACCTTGAGCAGTTCTTC. Translation: CASSPTRIADLEQFF.